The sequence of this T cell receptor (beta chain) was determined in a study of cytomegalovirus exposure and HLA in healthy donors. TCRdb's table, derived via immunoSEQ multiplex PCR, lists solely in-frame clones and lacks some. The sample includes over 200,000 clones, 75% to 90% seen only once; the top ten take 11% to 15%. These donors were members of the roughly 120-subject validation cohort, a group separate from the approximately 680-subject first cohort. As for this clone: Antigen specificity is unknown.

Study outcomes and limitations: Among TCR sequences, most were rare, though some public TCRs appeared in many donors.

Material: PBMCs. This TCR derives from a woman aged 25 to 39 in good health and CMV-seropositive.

CDR3 in amino acids: CASSDTSRGLPEAFF. The CDR3 nucleotides are TGCGCCAGCAGCGATACTTCACGGGGGCTCCCTGAAGCTTTCTTT. This rearrangement joins TRBV10-1 to TRBJ1-1; perhaps TRBD1 as D (6 bases). Germline V gives CDR1 WNHNN, CDR2 SYGVQD (reference sequence). V shed 6 bases and J shed 6 bases, with 20 bases lying between them. The CDR3 runs to 15 residues.